The following is a T cell receptor (beta chain) sequence with its context. This record belongs to a study of blood T cell repertoires in COVID-19. Turning to the study itself: The study drew acute and convalescent COVID-19 samples from the United States, Italy and Spain.

The protocol was immunoSEQ multiplex PCR, while the TCRdb copy is restricted to in-frame clones and leaves out a portion. The sample holds around 80,000 clones, 88% seen once. Germline V gene data show CDR1 as SQVTM and CDR2 as ANQGSEA. There are 13 residues in the CDR3. The J segment lost 5 bases and the V segment lost 7 bases, leaving 6 bases of the junction unmatched. The sequence came from a woman of 80 years or more with acute or convalescent COVID-19. The chain combines TRBV29-1 with TRBJ2-1; 9 bases map to TRBD2. Sequences were obtained from peripheral blood. The DNA for the CDR3 is TGCAGCGAAAAGACTAGCGGTGACAATGAGCAGTTCTTC. This sequence encodes CSEKTSGDNEQFF.